The T cell receptor beta chain under discussion was sequenced for a study of T cell responses to AZD1222 COVID-19 vaccine. Note on this clone: Its target is not known.

Only in-frame clones appear in the TCRdb table, and some are missing; sequencing was by immunoSEQ multiplex PCR. Of about 56,000 clones listed, around nine tenths are singletons. The CDR3 runs to 16 residues. V lost 4 bases and J 4 bases, leaving 17 bases between the germline ends. Germline V gene sequence: CDR1 SGHVS, CDR2 FQNEAQ. Points from the study as a whole: Only 5 to 7 AZD1222 recipients tested seropositive at baseline. A mostly white British donor set with more females was recruited, and clonal diversity was possibly underestimated.

Sequencing was performed on peripheral blood, taken 28 days after the second AZD1222 dose. This TCR was recovered from an adult who received the AZD1222 COVID-19 vaccine. The rearrangement joins TRBV7-8 to TRBJ1-3, with a possible D match to TRBD1 (5 bases). The CDR3 loop reads CASSSMTALTGNTIYF. CDR3 nucleotides: TGTGCCAGCAGCTCAATGACAGCCTTAACGGGAAACACCATATATTTT.